A single T cell receptor (beta chain) is shown here with its context. The antigen is unknown. The data stem from a study of cytomegalovirus exposure and HLA in healthy donors. Between the trimmed V and J ends, which lost 4 bases and 0 bases, there was a span of 17 bases. The CDR3 contains 16 residues. Germline values: CDR1 SGHRS, CDR2 YFSETQ. Method: immunoSEQ multiplex PCR; TCRdb's copy keeps in-frame clones and lacks some. The sample shows some 170,000 clones, approximately 87% of them seen only once. Whole-study results and caveats: There were some public TCRs occurring in many donors, but most TCR sequences were rare. In vitro data verified a few CMV-associated chains as specific for CMV antigens.

This sequence joins TRBV5-1 and TRBJ2-7, with D perhaps matching TRBD1 (6 bases). This sequence was found in a woman between 25 and 40 years old in good health and CMV-seronegative. The sample was PBMCs. The CDR3: CASSPLLDSFSYEQYF. The CDR3, as DNA: TGCGCCAGCAGCCCCCTTTTGGACAGTTTCTCCTACGAGCAGTACTTC.